The present T cell receptor beta chain was sequenced within a study of T cell changes during pregnancy in multiple sclerosis. V lost 6 bases, J lost 1 base, and 6 bases stayed unmatched. Germline V CDR1 and CDR2: MNHEY, SMNVEV (reference sequence). The CDR3 runs to 15 residues. Assay used: immunoSEQ multiplex PCR; TCRdb lists only in-frame clones, some missing. The repertoire holds 40,000 to 50,000 clones, with approximately 94% as singletons. The clonotype originates from a female donor with multiple sclerosis, enrolled in a pregnancy study. The sample here was CD8+ T cells from peripheral blood mononuclear cells, taken in the first trimester of pregnancy. The chain recombines TRBV27 with TRBJ2-7; the match to TRBD2 covers 10 bases. In nucleotides, the CDR3 is TGTGCCAGCAGACGAACTAGCGGGGATTCCTACGAGCAGTACTTC. Its protein product is CASRRTSGDSYEQYF.